The source of this T cell receptor beta chain is a study of control samples from healthy donors and cancer patients. This CDR3 region has 15 residues. The junction had 5 bases not matched to a gene; V was cut back by 3 bases and J by 2 bases. In germline, CDR1 is MNHEY, CDR2 SVGEGT. Sequenced by immunoSEQ multiplex PCR; TCRdb stores in-frame clones only, minus some. The sample yields roughly 170,000 clones, approximately 91% seen once. Material: blood. The genes are TRBV6-2 or TRBV6-3 and TRBJ2-7; 9 nucleotides line up with TRBD2. The receptor was derived from a middle-aged woman in good health. CDR3 nucleotide sequence: TGTGCCAGCAGTTATAAGGCGGGGGGGCCCTACGAGCAGTACTTC. Protein product: CASSYKAGGPYEQYF.